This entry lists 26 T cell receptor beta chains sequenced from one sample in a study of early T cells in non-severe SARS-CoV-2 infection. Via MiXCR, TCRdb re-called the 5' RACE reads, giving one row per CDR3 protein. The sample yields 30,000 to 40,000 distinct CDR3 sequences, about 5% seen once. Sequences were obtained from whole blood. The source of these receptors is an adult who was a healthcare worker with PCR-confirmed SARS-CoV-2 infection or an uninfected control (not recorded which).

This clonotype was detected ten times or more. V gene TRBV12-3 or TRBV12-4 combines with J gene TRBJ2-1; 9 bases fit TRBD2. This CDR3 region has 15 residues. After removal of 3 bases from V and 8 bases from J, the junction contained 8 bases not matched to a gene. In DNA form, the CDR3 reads TGTGCCAGCAGTTTCCGTCTAGCGGGGTCCGATGAGCAGTTCTTC. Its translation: CASSFRLAGSDEQFF.

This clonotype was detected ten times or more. CDR3 loop: CASSVGTSGGRYNEQFF. As DNA, the CDR3 is TGTGCCAGCAGCGTAGGGACTAGCGGGGGGAGGTACAATGAGCAGTTCTTC. The chain uses TRBV9 and TRBJ2-1, with 14 bases that match TRBD2. There are 17 residues in the CDR3. Per germline, CDR1 SGDLS and CDR2 YYNGEE. Unmatched junction bases numbered 3, after V lost 0 bases and J lost 4 bases.

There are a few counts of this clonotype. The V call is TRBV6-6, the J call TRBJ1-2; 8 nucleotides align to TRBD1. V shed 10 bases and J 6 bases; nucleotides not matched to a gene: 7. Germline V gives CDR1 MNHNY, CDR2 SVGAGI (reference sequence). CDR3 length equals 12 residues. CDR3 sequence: CATAGQANGYTF. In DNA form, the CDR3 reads TGTGCCACCGCGGGACAGGCTAATGGCTACACCTTC.

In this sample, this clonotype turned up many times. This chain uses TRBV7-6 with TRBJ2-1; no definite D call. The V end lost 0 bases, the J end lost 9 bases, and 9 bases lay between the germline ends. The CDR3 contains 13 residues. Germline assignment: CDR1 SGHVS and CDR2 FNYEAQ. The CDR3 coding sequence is TGTGCCAGCAGCTTAGCGCCGAAGCTTGAGCAGTTCTTC. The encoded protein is CASSLAPKLEQFF.

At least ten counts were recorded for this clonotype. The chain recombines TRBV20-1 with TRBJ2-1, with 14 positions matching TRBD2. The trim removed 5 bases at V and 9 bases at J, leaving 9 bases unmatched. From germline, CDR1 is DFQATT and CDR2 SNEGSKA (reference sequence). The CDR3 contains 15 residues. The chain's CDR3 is CSAPLTSGGGREQFF. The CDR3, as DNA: TGCAGTGCTCCCCTGACTAGCGGGGGGGGGCGTGAGCAGTTCTTC.

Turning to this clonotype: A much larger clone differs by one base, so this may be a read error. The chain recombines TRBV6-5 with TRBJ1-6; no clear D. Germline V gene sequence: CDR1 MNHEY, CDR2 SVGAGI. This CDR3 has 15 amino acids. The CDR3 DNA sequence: TGTGCCAGCAGTCGCCCGTCGGGTCGGAATCTGGCCCTCCGCTTT. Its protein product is CASSRPSGRNLALRF.

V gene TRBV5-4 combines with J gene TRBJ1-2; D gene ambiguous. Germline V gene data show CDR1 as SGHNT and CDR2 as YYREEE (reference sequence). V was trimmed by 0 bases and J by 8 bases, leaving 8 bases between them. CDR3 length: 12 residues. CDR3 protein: CASSLGNLGYTF. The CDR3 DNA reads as TGTGCCAGCAGCTTGGGGAACTTGGGCTACACCTTC. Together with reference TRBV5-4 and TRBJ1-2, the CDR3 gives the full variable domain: ETGVTQSPTHLIKTRGQQVTLRCSSQSGHNTVSWYQQALGQGPQFIFQYYREEENGRGNFPPRFSGLQFPNYSSELNVNALELDDSALYLCASSLGNLGYTFGSGTRLTVV.

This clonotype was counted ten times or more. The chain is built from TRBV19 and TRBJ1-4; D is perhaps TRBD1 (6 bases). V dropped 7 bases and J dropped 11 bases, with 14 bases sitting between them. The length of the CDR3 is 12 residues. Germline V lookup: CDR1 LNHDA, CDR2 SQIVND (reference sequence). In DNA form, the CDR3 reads TGTGCCAGTAACGGGGACACCATGAAACTGTTTTTT. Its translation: CASNGDTMKLFF.

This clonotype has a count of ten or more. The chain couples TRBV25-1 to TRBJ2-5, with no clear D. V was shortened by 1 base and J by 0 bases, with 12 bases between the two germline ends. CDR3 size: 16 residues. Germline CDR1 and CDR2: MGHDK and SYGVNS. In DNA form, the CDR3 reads TGTGCCAGCAGTGAATTGGCCAGGTCGTACCAAGAGACCCAGTACTTC. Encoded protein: CASSELARSYQETQYF.

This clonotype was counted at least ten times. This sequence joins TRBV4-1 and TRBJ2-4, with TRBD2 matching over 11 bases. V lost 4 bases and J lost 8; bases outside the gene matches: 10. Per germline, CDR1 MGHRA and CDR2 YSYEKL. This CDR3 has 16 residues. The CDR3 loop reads CASSLLLAGGLYIQYF. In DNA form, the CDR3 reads TGCGCCAGCAGCCTCCTCTTAGCGGGGGGGCTTTACATTCAGTACTTC.

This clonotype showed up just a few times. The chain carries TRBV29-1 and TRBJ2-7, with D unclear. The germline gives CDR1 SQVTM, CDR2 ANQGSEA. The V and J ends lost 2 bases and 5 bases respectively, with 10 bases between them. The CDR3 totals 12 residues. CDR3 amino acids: CSVEIVTHEQYF. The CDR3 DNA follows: TGCAGCGTTGAAATAGTAACCCACGAGCAGTACTTC.

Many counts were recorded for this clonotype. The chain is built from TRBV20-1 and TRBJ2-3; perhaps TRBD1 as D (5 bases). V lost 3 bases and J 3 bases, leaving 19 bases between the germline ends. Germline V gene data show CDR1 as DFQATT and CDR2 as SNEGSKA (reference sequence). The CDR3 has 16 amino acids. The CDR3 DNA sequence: TGCAGTGCTAGCACACGGCCCCCCAGGGAAACAGATACGCAGTATTTT. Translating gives CSASTRPPRETDTQYF.

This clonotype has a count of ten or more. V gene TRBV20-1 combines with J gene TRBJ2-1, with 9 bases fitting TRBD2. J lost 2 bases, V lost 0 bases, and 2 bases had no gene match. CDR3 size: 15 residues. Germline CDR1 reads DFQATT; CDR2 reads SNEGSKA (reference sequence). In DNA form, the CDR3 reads TGCAGTGCTAGAGATGGCGGGGGGGCCTACAATGAGCAGTTCTTC. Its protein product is CSARDGGGAYNEQFF.

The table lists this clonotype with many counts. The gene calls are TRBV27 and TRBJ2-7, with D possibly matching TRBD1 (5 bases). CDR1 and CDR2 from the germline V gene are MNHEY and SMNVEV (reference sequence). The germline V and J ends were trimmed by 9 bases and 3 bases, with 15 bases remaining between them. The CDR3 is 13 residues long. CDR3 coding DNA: TGTGCCAGTTCAGTAGTGGGGCACTACGAGCAGTACTTC. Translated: CASSVVGHYEQYF.

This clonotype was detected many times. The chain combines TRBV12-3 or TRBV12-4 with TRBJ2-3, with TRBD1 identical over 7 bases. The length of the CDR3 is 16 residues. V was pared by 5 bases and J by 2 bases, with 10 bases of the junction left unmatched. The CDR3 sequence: CASSPKPGTVTDTQYF. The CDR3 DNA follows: TGTGCCAGCAGTCCTAAGCCCGGGACAGTCACAGATACGCAGTATTTT.

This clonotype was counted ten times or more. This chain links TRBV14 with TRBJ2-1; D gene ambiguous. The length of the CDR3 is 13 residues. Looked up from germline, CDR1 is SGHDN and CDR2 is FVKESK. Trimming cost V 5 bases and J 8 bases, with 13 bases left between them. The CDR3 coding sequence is TGTGCCAGCAGCTCCGACGAAAGCGATGAGCAGTTCTTC. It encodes CASSSDESDEQFF.

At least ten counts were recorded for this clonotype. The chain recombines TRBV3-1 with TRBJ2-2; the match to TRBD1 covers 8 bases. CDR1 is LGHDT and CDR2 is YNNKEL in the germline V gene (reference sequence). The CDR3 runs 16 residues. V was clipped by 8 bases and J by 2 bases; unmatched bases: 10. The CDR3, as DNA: TGTGCCAGCCGGCGGACCGGGACAGGAAACACCGGGGAGCTGTTTTTT. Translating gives CASRRTGTGNTGELFF.

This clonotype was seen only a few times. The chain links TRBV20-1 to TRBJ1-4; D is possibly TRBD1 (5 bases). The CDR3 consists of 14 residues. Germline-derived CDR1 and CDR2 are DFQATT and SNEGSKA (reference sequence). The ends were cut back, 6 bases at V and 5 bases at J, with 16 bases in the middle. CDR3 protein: CSATSGTKNEKLFF. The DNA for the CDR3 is TGCAGTGCGACTTCCGGGACCAAAAATGAAAAACTGTTTTTT.

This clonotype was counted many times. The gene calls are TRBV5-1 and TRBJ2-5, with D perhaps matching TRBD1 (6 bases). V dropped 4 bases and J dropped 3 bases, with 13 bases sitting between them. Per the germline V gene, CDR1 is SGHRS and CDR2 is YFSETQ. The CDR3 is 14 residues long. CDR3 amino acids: CASSPETGKETQYF. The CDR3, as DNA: TGCGCCAGCAGCCCAGAAACAGGGAAAGAGACCCAGTACTTC.

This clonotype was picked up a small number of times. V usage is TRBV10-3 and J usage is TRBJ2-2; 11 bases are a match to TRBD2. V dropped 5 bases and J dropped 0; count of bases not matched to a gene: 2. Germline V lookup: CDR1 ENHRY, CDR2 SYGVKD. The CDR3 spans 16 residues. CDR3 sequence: CAISSSGGTNTGELFF. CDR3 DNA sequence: TGTGCCATCAGTTCTAGCGGGGGGACGAACACCGGGGAGCTGTTTTTT.

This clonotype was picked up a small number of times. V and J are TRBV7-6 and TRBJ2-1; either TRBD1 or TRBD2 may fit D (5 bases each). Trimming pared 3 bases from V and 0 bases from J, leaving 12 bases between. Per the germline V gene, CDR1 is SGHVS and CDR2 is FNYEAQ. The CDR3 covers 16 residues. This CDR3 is CASSFIGTDSYNEQFF. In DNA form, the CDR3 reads TGTGCCAGCAGCTTCATAGGGACGGACTCCTACAATGAGCAGTTCTTC.

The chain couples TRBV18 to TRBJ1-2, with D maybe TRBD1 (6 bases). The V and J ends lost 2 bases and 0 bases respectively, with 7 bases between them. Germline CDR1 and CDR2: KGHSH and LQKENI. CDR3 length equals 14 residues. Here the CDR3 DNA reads TGTGCCAGCTCACCAGGACAGTCTAACTATGGCTACACCTTC. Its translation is CASSPGQSNYGYTF.

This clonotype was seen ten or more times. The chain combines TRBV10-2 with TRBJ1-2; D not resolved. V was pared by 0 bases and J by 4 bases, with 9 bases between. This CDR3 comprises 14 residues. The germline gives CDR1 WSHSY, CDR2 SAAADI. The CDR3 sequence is CASSESLDGYGYTF. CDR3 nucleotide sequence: TGCGCCAGCAGTGAGTCGTTGGATGGCTATGGCTACACCTTC.

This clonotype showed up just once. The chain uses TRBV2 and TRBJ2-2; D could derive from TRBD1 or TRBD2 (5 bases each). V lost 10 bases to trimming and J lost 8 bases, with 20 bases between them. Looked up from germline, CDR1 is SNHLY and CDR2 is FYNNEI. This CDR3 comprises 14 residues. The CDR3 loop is CANQNPGPPGELFF. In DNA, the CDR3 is TGTGCCAACCAAAACCCGGGACCGCCTGGGGAGCTGTTTTTT. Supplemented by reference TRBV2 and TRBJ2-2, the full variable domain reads EPEVTQTPSHQVTQMGQEVILRCVPISNHLYFYWYRQILGQKVEFLVSFYNNEISEKSEIFDDQFSVERPDGSNFTLKIRSTKLEDSAMYFCANQNPGPPGELFFGEGSRLTVL.

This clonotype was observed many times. CDR3 coding DNA: TGCAGTGCTTGGGGCCAGGCGTATGGCTACACCTTC. This sequence encodes CSAWGQAYGYTF. V is TRBV20-1 and J is TRBJ1-2; maybe TRBD1 (5 bases). Germline V gives CDR1 DFQATT, CDR2 SNEGSKA (reference sequence). The V end was cut by 5 bases, the J end by 5 bases, with 12 bases between. CDR3 size: 12 residues.

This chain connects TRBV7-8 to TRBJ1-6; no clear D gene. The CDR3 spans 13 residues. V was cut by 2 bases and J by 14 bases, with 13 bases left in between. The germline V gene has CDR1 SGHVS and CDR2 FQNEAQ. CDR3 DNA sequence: TGTGCCAGCAGCTTACAGCTCTGGAAGTCCCTCCACTTT. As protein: CASSLQLWKSLHF. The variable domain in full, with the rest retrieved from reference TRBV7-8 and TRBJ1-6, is GAGVSQSPRYKVAKRGQDVALRCDPISGHVSLFWYQQALGQGPEFLTYFQNEAQLDKSGLPSDRFFAERPEGSVSTLKIQRTQQEDSAVYLCASSLQLWKSLHFGNGTRLTVT.